This T cell receptor (beta chain) was captured by sequencing in a study of control samples from healthy donors and cancer patients. This table comes from immunoSEQ multiplex PCR, and its TCRdb copy is limited to in-frame clones, with some not included. This repertoire shows about 77,000 clones, approximately 92% found once; its top ten account for 5.8%. Trimming stripped 5 bases from V and 2 bases from J, with 8 bases between. Germline values: CDR1 SGHVS, CDR2 FQNEAQ. The CDR3 has 13 residues. The sample was blood. The receptor was isolated from a woman aged 60-75 years in good health. The chain recombines TRBV7-8 with TRBJ2-3; no clear D gene. The CDR3 loop reads CASSPAPTDTQYF. The CDR3 DNA sequence: TGTGCCAGCAGCCCCGCCCCCACAGATACGCAGTATTTT.